The clone carrying this T cell receptor (beta chain) was found a few times. As yet, its antigen is unknown. Unique molecular identifiers tagged the TCRbeta library. Each CDR3 protein is one row after TCRdb ran MiXCR on the PCR reads. The repertoire holds about 240,000 distinct CDR3 sequences, with 20% to 30% as singletons. The data derive from a study of T-cell reconstitution after alpha-beta-depleted transplantation in children. Whole-study findings and limits: The study traced high day-60 TCRbeta diversity in some patients to surviving recipient T cells and thymic progenitors. Fresh T-cell production supplied most of the T-cell counts and diversity seen one year after transplant.

The V and J ends lost 1 base and 8 bases respectively, with 21 bases between them. The CDR3 has 17 residues. CDR1 MGHRA and CDR2 YSYEKL come from the germline V gene. Sequencing used PBMCs, obtained before TCRalphabeta/CD19-depleted stem cell transplant. This receptor was taken from a girl aged 2-15 years with Fanconi anemia, due to receive a stem cell transplant. The chain carries TRBV4-1 and TRBJ1-3, with a possible D match to TRBD1 (5 bases). Here the CDR3 reads CASSQGWVRDTEDTIYF. The CDR3 bases are TGCGCCAGCAGCCAAGGCTGGGTCAGGGATACGGAGGACACCATATATTTT.